This is a list of T cell receptor beta chains from one sample in a study of neurological immune-mediated disorders. TCRdb used MiXCR to reprocess the 5' RACE reads, holding one entry per CDR3 protein. The data contain some 24,000 distinct CDR3 sequences, 6.7% of them singletons. Sequencing was done on a sample of PBMCs. Receptor source: a woman aged 40-49 years in good health. CDR3s include the opening cysteine and the closing phenylalanine or tryptophan. A D gene is named only where the DNA matches it firmly. Only part of the rows carry a size: once, few, many, or a class if the clone is expanded.

>TRBD1|TRBV15|many|TRBJ1-5
TGTGCCACCAGCAGAGATTCTGGTCGGACAGGGGTAAGGAGTCAGCCCCAGCATTTT
CATSRDSGRTGVRSQPQHF
>-|TRBV3-1|many|TRBJ2-7
TGTGCCAGCAGCCAAGAGGACCTTAAAAGCGGGCAGTACTTC
CASSQEDLKSGQYF
>-|TRBV18|few|TRBJ1-2
TGTGCCAGCTCACCAGACCAGAGGGGCTATGGCTACACCTTC
CASSPDQRGYGYTF
>TRBD1|TRBV28|many|TRBJ1-5
TGTGCCAGCAGGGGGGGCGGGACAGGGGCCGATCAGCCCCAGCATTTT
CASRGGGTGADQPQHF
>-|TRBV20-1|many|TRBJ2-3
TGCAGTACCGAGAGGGGCACAGATACGCAGTATTTT
CSTERGTDTQYF
>-|TRBV7-2|many|TRBJ2-7
TGTGCCAGCAGCTCAGAAACCGGGACTCGGCTAGAGCAGTACTTC
CASSSETGTRLEQYF
>TRBD2|TRBV5-1|many|TRBJ2-5
TGCGCCGGGACTAGCGGGAGTAGGGGAGTAGCGAGAGAGACCCAGTACTTC
CAGTSGSRGVARETQYF
>-|TRBV5-6|many|TRBJ1-4
TGTGCCAGCAGCCGGGGGCCTCTGGCCTCAACTAATGAAAAACTGTTTTTT
CASSRGPLASTNEKLFF
>TRBD2|TRBV5-1|many|TRBJ2-5
TGCGCCAGCAGCGCCCTAGCGGGAGGCGAGACCCAGTACTTC
CASSALAGGETQYF
>-|TRBV7-2|-|TRBJ2-5
TGTGCCAGCAGCCGCATCGGAGGCCTAGGGGAGACCCAGTACTTC
CASSRIGGLGETQYF
>TRBD2|TRBV6-6|many|TRBJ2-7
TGTGCCAGCAGTTACCTAGCGGGAGATGGCGAGCAGTACTTC
CASSYLAGDGEQYF
>-|TRBV29-1|many|TRBJ1-1
TGCAGCGTTGAAGGCAGCTTGGAGACTGAAGCTTTCTTT
CSVEGSLETEAFF
>-|TRBV4-3|many|TRBJ2-3
TGCGCCAGCAGCCAAGGCGGCTCGGGAGATACGCAGTATTTT
CASSQGGSGDTQYF
>TRBD2|TRBV2|many|TRBJ2-7
TGTGCCAGCAGTGAAGCTGTAGGACTAGCGGGAGTTTACGAGCAGTACTTC
CASSEAVGLAGVYEQYF
>TRBD2|TRBV28|-|TRBJ2-1
TGTGCCAGCAACGGCGGGAGGGGTTACAATGAGCAGTTCTTC
CASNGGRGYNEQFF
>TRBD1|TRBV6-1|many|TRBJ1-5
TGTGCCAGCAGTGAAGCGGAGGGACAGGGCAATCAGCCCCAGCATTTT
CASSEAEGQGNQPQHF
>-|TRBV4-1|-|TRBJ1-2
TGCGCCAGCAGCTCGCCTGGGAGGGGTCGAGGCTACACCTTC
CASSSPGRGRGYTF
>-|TRBV5-1|many|TRBJ2-7
TGCGCCAGCAGCTTCGCCGGACGGGCCTACGAGCAGTACTTC
CASSFAGRAYEQYF
>TRBD2|TRBV2|medium-sized|TRBJ2-1
TGTGCCAGCAGTGAATTGCCGGGAGGGCCCTGGCCATACAATGAGCAGTTCTTC
CASSELPGGPWPYNEQFF
>TRBD2|TRBV20-1|many|TRBJ2-1
TGCAGTGCTAGGAGGAGCGGGACCCAGTTCTTC
CSARRSGTQFF
>-|TRBV7-2|medium-sized|TRBJ2-6
TGTGCCAGCAGCTCGCGACAAGTATCTGGGGCCAACGTCCTGACTTTC
CASSSRQVSGANVLTF
>-|TRBV12-3/TRBV12-4|many|TRBJ2-3
TGTGCCAGCAGTTCCGCGCTAGCGTCAGATACGCAGTATTTT
CASSSALASDTQYF
>TRBD2|TRBV3-1|many|TRBJ2-7
TGTGCCAGCAGCCAAGCTCGGGCGCTAGCGGGCACCTACGAGCAGTACTTC
CASSQARALAGTYEQYF
>-|TRBV10-3|medium-sized|TRBJ1-2
TGTGCCTCGTCTGTCGGGACGGACTATGGCTACACCTTC
CASSVGTDYGYTF
>-|TRBV11-1|many|TRBJ1-1
TGTGCCAGCAGCTTAGCCAGGCCGCTTGAAGCTTTCTTT
CASSLARPLEAFF
>TRBD2|TRBV20-1|many|TRBJ2-7
TGCAGTGCACCGGCTAGCGGGAGGGTCGGGGAGCAGTACTTC
CSAPASGRVGEQYF
>-|TRBV20-1|-|TRBJ1-1
TGCAGTGCTAGAGGGTCCCGGGGCGGGGTCGCTGAAGCTTTCTTT
CSARGSRGGVAEAFF
>TRBD2|TRBV20-1|many|TRBJ2-6
TGCAGTGCTAGTTCGAGCGGGACTTCCTCTGGGGCCAACGTCCTGACTTTC
CSASSSGTSSGANVLTF
>-|TRBV28|many|TRBJ1-1
TGTGCCAGCACCTCGGGAATTGTCAAAGCTTTCTTT
CASTSGIVKAFF
>TRBD2|TRBV7-2|many|TRBJ2-1
TGTGCCAGCAGCTTAGTGTTAGCGGGAGGCAGAAATGAGCAGTTCTTC
CASSLVLAGGRNEQFF
>TRBD2|TRBV6-5|many|TRBJ2-2
TGTGCCAGCAGACTAGCGGAACACACCGGGGAGCTGTTTTTT
CASRLAEHTGELFF
>-|TRBV3-1|many|TRBJ1-1
TGTGCCAGCAGCCAAGATAGGAAGAGGGTGGCTTTCTTT
CASSQDRKRVAFF
>-|TRBV7-8|many|TRBJ2-2
TGTGCCAGCAGCTTACTGAACACCGGGGAGCTGTTTTTT
CASSLLNTGELFF
>-|TRBV9|many|TRBJ2-1
TGTGCCAGCAGCGTAGAAGGCGGGACGGTCTACAATGAGCAGTTCTTC
CASSVEGGTVYNEQFF
>-|TRBV5-5|many|TRBJ2-1
TGTGCCAGCAGCTTGAGACTGGCAAGAGGGCTCTACAATGAGCAGTTCTTC
CASSLRLARGLYNEQFF
>-|TRBV10-1|many|TRBJ2-7
TGCGCCAGGCCAGTCTGGGGCGGGTCGATCTACGAGCAGTACTTC
CARPVWGGSIYEQYF
>-|TRBV14|-|TRBJ2-3
TGTGCCAGCAGCCCCCCGGGCCGGGGAGATACGCAGTATTTT
CASSPPGRGDTQYF
>TRBD1|TRBV7-6|many|TRBJ1-2
TGTGCCAGCAGCTCAAGACAGGGATCTACCTATGGCTACACCTTC
CASSSRQGSTYGYTF
>-|TRBV14|medium-sized|TRBJ2-1
TGTGCCAGCAGCCAAGATGGACCCTACAATGAGCAGTTCTTC
CASSQDGPYNEQFF
>-|TRBV10-1|-|TRBJ1-2
TGCGCCAGCGCCGCTGGGGGAACTAACTATGGCTACACCTTC
CASAAGGTNYGYTF
>-|TRBV5-1|-|TRBJ2-7
TGCGCCAGCAGCCCGACTTGGAGCAACCACGAGCAGTACTTC
CASSPTWSNHEQYF
>-|TRBV30|many|TRBJ2-3
TGTGCCTGGAGTGTTGGTTCGAGCACAGATACGCAGTATTTT
CAWSVGSSTDTQYF
>-|TRBV4-3|many|TRBJ1-1
TGCGCCAGCAGCCGCGGTCTGGGGGCACACACTGAAGCTTTCTTT
CASSRGLGAHTEAFF
>-|TRBV7-9|many|TRBJ2-5
TGTGCCAGCAGCCCAAGACTCAGTAGCCAAGAGACCCAGTACTTC
CASSPRLSSQETQYF
>-|TRBV5-1|many|TRBJ1-1
TGCGCCAGCAGCTTGGGGGTTATGAACACTGAAGCTTTCTTT
CASSLGVMNTEAFF
>TRBD1|TRBV25-1|-|TRBJ2-1
TGTGCCAGCAGTGAATACGACAGGGACTACAATGAGCAGTTCTTC
CASSEYDRDYNEQFF